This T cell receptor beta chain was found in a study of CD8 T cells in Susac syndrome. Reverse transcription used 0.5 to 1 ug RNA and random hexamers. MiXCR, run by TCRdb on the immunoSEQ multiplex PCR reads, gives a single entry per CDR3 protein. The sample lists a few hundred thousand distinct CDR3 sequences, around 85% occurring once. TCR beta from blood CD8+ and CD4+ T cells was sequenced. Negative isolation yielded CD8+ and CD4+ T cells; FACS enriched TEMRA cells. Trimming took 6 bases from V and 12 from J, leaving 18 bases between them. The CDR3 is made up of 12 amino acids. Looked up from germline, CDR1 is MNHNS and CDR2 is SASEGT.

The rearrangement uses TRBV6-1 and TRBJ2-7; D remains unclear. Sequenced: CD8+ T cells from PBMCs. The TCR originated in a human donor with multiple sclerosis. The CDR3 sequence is CASREPIKGGYF. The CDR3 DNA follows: TGTGCCAGCAGGGAACCGATTAAGGGCGGGTACTTC.